Described below is a single T cell receptor (beta chain) sequence and its context. Antigen: not known. The data were taken from a study of cytomegalovirus exposure and HLA in healthy donors. About the research overall: Clustering assigned approximately 79% of the roughly 370 genotyped donors to the Caucasian-associated ancestry cluster.

The CDR3 sequence is 15 residues long. Notes on the study in general: There were a few CMV-associated chains whose specificity for CMV antigens was confirmed in vitro. Most of the TCR beta V segments (in an earlier analysis) were productive either about 87% or about 30% of the time.

Both 60 Vbeta primers and 13 Jbeta primers went into the PCR. The assay was immunoSEQ multiplex PCR, and TCRdb's table has in-frame clones only and misses some. This table has under 130,000 clones, roughly 77% appearing once. Regarding donors, all were healthy bone marrow donors. The source is a woman aged 18-29 years in good health and CMV-seropositive. Sequencing was performed on PBMCs. V is TRBV1 and J is TRBJ1-5; the listed D gene, TRBD1, was not tested against the DNA. TRBV1 corresponds to a pseudogene. CDR3 sequence reads: CTSSQDERTNQPQHF. In DNA form, the CDR3 reads TGCACCAGCAGCCAAGACGAACGGACAAATCAGCCCCAGCATTTT.